A selection of T cell receptor beta chains follows, all from one sample in a study of blood T cell repertoires in COVID-19. The assay was immunoSEQ multiplex PCR, and TCRdb's table has in-frame clones only and misses some. The data show roughly 300,000 clones, around 84% seen once. The sample taken for sequencing was peripheral blood. The receptors here all came from a human donor with COVID-19, enrolled during active disease. The donor label of this sample is uncertain. CDR3s leave out the opening cysteine and the closing phenylalanine or tryptophan.

j_call v_call cdr3_aa
TRBJ2-1 TRBV5-4 ASSLGGGRLYNEQF
TRBJ2-7 TRBV7-2 ASSLDRRRGLYEQY
TRBJ1-6 TRBV27 ASSLEQGPSPLH
TRBJ2-2 TRBV30 AWRAPEIGTGELF
TRBJ2-2 TRBV15 ATSRDQYTGELF
TRBJ2-1 TRBV25-1 ASSEGASGRDEQF
TRBJ1-4 TRBV6-5 ASRAPGGQEKLF
TRBJ2-3 TRBV7-8 ASSSLTDTQY
TRBJ2-1 TRBV28 ASSLPFGTSGSYNEQF
TRBJ2-7 TRBV6-5 ASRSSSVYEQY
TRBJ2-7 TRBV19 ASSIVWEGEQY
TRBJ2-5 TRBV18 ASSPAWGREGPETQY
TRBJ2-7 TRBV2 ASTAEDSSYEQY
TRBJ2-3 TRBV5-8 ASSPWPAGGNTQY
TRBJ1-1 TRBV27 ASSLLRSRDIYTEAF
TRBJ1-2 TRBV11-3 ASSPAGGRGYT
TRBJ1-2 TRBV19 ASSATGGGGGYT
TRBJ2-7 TRBV28 ASSVPNRGSSYEQY
TRBJ1-4 TRBV28 ASSRRGQGSEKLF